This T cell receptor beta chain derives from a study of blood T cell repertoires in COVID-19. The wider study: Italy, Spain and the United States were the sources of the convalescent and acute COVID-19 samples. PBMCs, B-cell-depleted T cells, or T cells were the source of the cDNA or gDNA that made up the material.

One Seattle source followed patients from active infection through their disease course. Trimming removed 1 base from V and 7 bases from J, with 19 bases in between. Germline CDR1 KGHSH, CDR2 LQKENI. The CDR3 has 17 residues. The protocol was immunoSEQ multiplex PCR, while the TCRdb copy is restricted to in-frame clones and leaves out a portion. The table includes a few hundred thousand clones, approximately 88% detected once. The sample consisted of peripheral blood. This TCR was sampled from a woman under 40 with COVID-19, enrolled during active disease. The chain uses TRBV18 and TRBJ1-4, with D maybe TRBD1 (6 bases). CDR3 sequence reads: CASSPLPGWGLGEKLFF. The DNA for the CDR3 is TGTGCCAGCTCACCACTGCCGGGATGGGGGCTTGGTGAAAAACTGTTTTTT.